This entry describes one T cell receptor beta chain. Per the original methods: Reference gene primers were amplified, and this amplification served to estimate nucleated cell counts. Libraries were prepared by immunoSEQ multiplex PCR; TCRdb keeps only in-frame clonotypes and omits some of them. D and trimming were read from the DNA, whereas the V and J calls and clone size are those reported in that table. The sample includes 60,000 to 70,000 clones, approximately 85% seen only once; the top ten take around 23%. The sample belongs to a study of blood T cell repertoires in COVID-19. Study summary: Acute and convalescent COVID-19 samples came from the United States, Italy and Spain. PBMCs, B-cell-depleted T cells, or T cells provided the cDNA or gDNA that made up the material.

J lost 4 bases, V lost 4 bases, and 12 bases had no gene match. Germline V lookup: CDR1 LGHDT, CDR2 YNNKEL (reference sequence). The CDR3 consists of 16 residues. Material: peripheral blood. This chain connects TRBV3-1 (or the pseudogene TRBV3-2) to TRBJ2-7; 8 nucleotides agree with TRBD1. This sequence was found in a man over 45 with acute or convalescent COVID-19. The CDR3 sequence is CASSRTVSGQGYEQYF. Written as DNA, the CDR3 is TGTGCCAGCAGCCGAACTGTGAGTGGACAGGGTTACGAGCAGTACTTC.